A selection of T cell receptor beta chains follows, all from one sample in a study of shared clonotypes between healthy human individuals. The protocol was immunoSEQ multiplex PCR, while the TCRdb copy is restricted to in-frame clones and leaves out a portion. The data show 1,100,000 or so clones, approximately 80% seen once. Sequencing input: memory CD4+ T cells from PBMCs. Receptor source: a man aged 18 to 29 in good health. Some clones in this sample may be carry-over from other donors' samples. CDR3s include the opening cysteine and the closing phenylalanine or tryptophan. A D gene is named only where the DNA matches it firmly. Clone size appears in some rows only: once, few, many, or a class for an expanded clone.

D gene | J gene | clone size | V gene | CDR3 protein | CDR3 DNA
NA | TRBJ2-5 | NA | TRBV7-9 | CASSFRDHQETQYF | TGTGCCAGCAGCTTCCGGGACCACCAAGAGACCCAGTACTTC
TRBD2 | TRBJ2-7 | NA | TRBV5-1 | CASRYELAGGYEQYF | TGCGCCAGCAGATATGAACTAGCGGGAGGGTACGAGCAGTACTTC
TRBD2 | TRBJ2-5 | NA | TRBV5-1 | CASSPFRGPSGQETQYF | TGCGCCAGCAGCCCCTTCCGGGGCCCTAGCGGACAAGAGACCCAGTACTTC
TRBD1 | TRBJ1-5 | few | TRBV5-1 | CASSQGTENQPQHF | TGCGCCAGCAGCCAAGGGACAGAAAATCAGCCCCAGCATTTT
NA | TRBJ2-3 | NA | TRBV20-1 | CSGLAWDTQYF | TGCAGTGGCCTAGCGTGGGATACGCAGTATTTT
TRBD2 | TRBJ2-1 | few | TRBV10-1 | CASERRDLAGLYNEQFF | TGCGCCAGCGAACGACGGGATCTAGCGGGACTCTACAATGAGCAGTTCTTC
TRBD1 | TRBJ2-4 | few | TRBV28 | CASSSPTGGLKNIQYF | TGTGCCAGCAGTTCGCCGACAGGGGGCCTCAAAAACATTCAGTACTTC
NA | TRBJ2-7 | NA | TRBV27 | CASSRRNGKSYEQYF | TGTGCCAGCTCCCGCCGTAACGGGAAGTCCTACGAGCAGTACTTC
TRBD1 | TRBJ1-2 | NA | TRBV5-8 | CASSTRTGGYGYTF | TGTGCCAGCAGCACCAGGACAGGGGGATATGGCTACACCTTC
NA | TRBJ1-5 | NA | TRBV27 | CASRKLWSIGEPQHF | TGTGCCAGCAGGAAATTATGGAGCATCGGGGAGCCCCAGCATTTT
TRBD2 | TRBJ2-2 | NA | TRBV28 | CASRLAGASTGELFF | TGTGCCAGCAGACTAGCGGGAGCAAGCACCGGGGAGCTGTTTTTT
TRBD2 | TRBJ2-3 | NA | TRBV6-6 | CASSSGRGTDTQYF | TGTGCCAGCAGTAGCGGGAGGGGGACAGATACGCAGTATTTT
NA | TRBJ2-7 | NA | TRBV27 | CASKGTGYYEQYF | TGTGCCAGCAAAGGAACGGGGTACTACGAGCAGTACTTC
NA | TRBJ1-5 | few | TRBV28 | CASSPLRGGNQPQHF | TGTGCCAGCAGTCCGCTTCGGGGCGGCAATCAGCCCCAGCATTTT
NA | TRBJ1-1 | NA | TRBV7-3 | CASSLTVNTEAFF | TGTGCCAGCAGCTTAACAGTTAACACTGAAGCTTTCTTT
NA | TRBJ2-7 | NA | TRBV29-1 | CSVGGLLRVEQYF | TGCAGCGTGGGGGGACTCTTGAGGGTCGAGCAGTACTTC